The 18 T cell receptor beta chains below all came from one sample that was sequenced in a study of T cell repertoires in cytomegalovirus infection. These receptors' antigens are unknown. TCRdb reprocessed the reads via MiXCR and lists one record per CDR3 protein. The sample has roughly 990,000 distinct CDR3 sequences, less than 35% seen once. This material consisted of cultured CD8+ T cells from PBMCs, taken from culture after CMV antigen stimulation. The receptor set was obtained from a human donor in good health (CMV status not recorded). Some clones in this sample may be carry-over from other donors' samples.

The chain uses TRBV4-1 and TRBJ1-1; possible D gene TRBD1, 5 bases. The CDR3 is 14 residues long. The V gene lost 1 base and the J gene lost 3 bases, with 9 bases spanning the gap. From germline, CDR1 is MGHRA and CDR2 YSYEKL. The CDR3 region has the DNA TGCGCCAGCAGCCAAGCTTGGGGCGACACTGAAGCTTTCTTT. Amino acid sequence: CASSQAWGDTEAFF.

The chain joins TRBV24-1 to TRBJ2-1; no definite D call. This CDR3 comprises 12 residues. V lost 10 bases, J lost 4 bases, and 10 bases lay in between. Germline V CDR1 and CDR2: KGHDR, SFDVKD. The CDR3 spells CATEGPYNEQFF. The CDR3 DNA is TGTGCCACAGAAGGACCGTACAATGAGCAGTTCTTC.

This clonotype was counted at least ten times. This chain uses TRBV7-3 with TRBJ2-1, with D tentatively TRBD2 (7 bases). Germline CDR1 SGHTA, CDR2 FQGTGA. V shed 5 bases and J shed 15 bases, with 17 bases lying between them. The CDR3 contains 12 residues. The CDR3 bases are TGTGCCAGCAGCGGTGGGGGGGGCCCCCCGTTCTTC. This sequence encodes CASSGGGGPPFF.

This chain links TRBV7-9 with TRBJ2-1; 11 positions agree with TRBD1. The CDR3 totals 15 residues. Germline CDR1 is SEHNR and CDR2 is FQNEAQ (reference sequence). V shed 5 bases and J 6 bases; nucleotides not matched to a gene: 6. DNA of the CDR3: TGTGCCAGCAGCCACCGGGACAGGGGGTCCAATGAGCAGTTCTTC. Translation: CASSHRDRGSNEQFF. Drawing the rest from reference TRBV7-9 and TRBJ2-1, the complete variable domain is DTGVSQNPRHKITKRGQNVTFRCDPISEHNRLYWYRQTLGQGPEFLTYFQNEAQLEKSRLLSDRFSAERPKGSFSTLEIQRTEQGDSAMYLCASSHRDRGSNEQFFGPGTRLTVL.

This clonotype has ten or more counts. The rearrangement joins TRBV20-1 to TRBJ2-7; 7 bases map to TRBD2. V was pared by 6 bases and J by 5 bases, with 7 bases of the junction left unmatched. This CDR3 contains 12 residues. Germline V gene data show CDR1 as DFQATT and CDR2 as SNEGSKA (reference sequence). CDR3 in amino acids: CSAMGGVHEQYV. CDR3 DNA: TGCAGTGCAATGGGAGGGGTCCACGAGCAGTACGTC.

The chain links TRBV5-4 to TRBJ2-7, with 9 bases lining up with TRBD1. Germline loops: CDR1 SGHNT, CDR2 YYREEE (reference sequence). V shed 4 bases, J shed 1 base, and the junction held 6 bases outside the gene matches. The CDR3 sequence is 15 residues long. The CDR3 DNA reads as TGTGCCAGCAGCGGGACAGGGTCAACTTCCTACGAGCAGTACTTC. Its translation: CASSGTGSTSYEQYF.

The V and J genes are TRBV7-9 and TRBJ1-3; D gene ambiguous. The CDR3 sequence is 12 residues long. V lost 4 bases and J lost 4, with 5 bases in between. CDR1 and CDR2 from the germline V gene are SEHNR and FQNEAQ (reference sequence). The chain's CDR3 is CASSSMGNTIYF. DNA for the CDR3: TGTGCCAGCAGCTCCATGGGAAACACCATATATTTT.

The chain combines TRBV6-2 or TRBV6-3 with TRBJ2-1; tentative D call: TRBD2 (6 bases). Trimming removed 2 bases from V and 0 bases from J, with 23 bases in between. This CDR3 region has 20 residues. CDR1 and CDR2 (germline): MNHEY, SVGEGT. For the CDR3, the DNA is TGTGCCAGCAGTTACCCTTTACGGGAGTCAGTCCTTCGCTCCTACAATGAGCAGTTCTTC. Its protein is CASSYPLRESVLRSYNEQFF.

This clonotype was seen at least ten times. The chain links TRBV3-1 to TRBJ2-2; TRBD2 agrees at 7 bases. Unmatched junction bases numbered 12, after V lost 1 base and J lost 7 bases. Germline V lookup: CDR1 LGHDT, CDR2 YNNKEL (reference sequence). This CDR3 contains 17 residues. The CDR3 spells CASSQVLRGRFGGELFF. The CDR3 nucleotides read TGTGCCAGCAGCCAAGTTCTGCGGGGGAGGTTTGGCGGGGAGCTGTTTTTT.

Many counts were recorded for this clonotype. The chain joins TRBV7-6 to TRBJ1-5; D unclear. V lost 4 bases and J lost 9, with 16 bases in between. Germline CDR1 reads SGHVS; CDR2 reads FNYEAQ. The CDR3 length is 14 residues. For the CDR3, the DNA is TGTGCCAGCAGCTCAACGGGTGGAGAAGGGCCCCAGCATTTT. Its translation is CASSSTGGEGPQHF.

This clonotype was observed at least ten times. The J gene is TRBJ2-5, the V gene TRBV12-3 or TRBV12-4, with a tentative D call TRBD2 (6 bases). This CDR3 has 15 residues. Trimming took 4 bases from V and 3 from J, leaving 15 bases between them. The CDR3 region has the DNA TGTGCCAGCAGTTCTGAGGGACTCGACGAAGAGACCCAGTACTTC. Its translation is CASSSEGLDEETQYF.

This clonotype occurred many times. The chain couples TRBV6-2 or TRBV6-3 to TRBJ2-3, with D uncertain. CDR3 length: 16 residues. Germline V gene lookup returns CDR1 MNHEY and CDR2 SVGEGT. Trimming removed 0 bases at V and 5 bases at J, with 15 bases between. This CDR3 reads CASSYSRRTDIDTQYF. The CDR3 region has the DNA TGTGCCAGCAGTTACTCGAGGCGTACCGACATAGATACGCAGTATTTT.

V gene TRBV11-2 combines with J gene TRBJ1-4; TRBD1 agrees at 10 bases. This CDR3 is 17 amino acids long. Germline trimming cut 0 bases from V and 11 bases from J; bases unmatched to any gene: 12. Looked up from germline, CDR1 is SGHAT and CDR2 is FQNNGV. The CDR3 region is CASSLERQGAPREKLFF. CDR3 coding DNA: TGTGCCAGCAGCTTAGAGAGACAGGGGGCGCCGAGAGAGAAACTGTTTTTT.

This clonotype was seen only a few times. The chain uses TRBV24-1 and TRBJ2-2, with TRBD2 matching 7 bases. Germline lookup yields CDR1 KGHDR and CDR2 SFDVKD. The CDR3 has 16 amino acids. V was clipped by 0 bases and J by 4 bases; unmatched bases: 4. CDR3 residues: CATSDLKGRATGELFF. CDR3 in DNA: TGTGCCACCAGTGATTTGAAGGGGAGGGCCACCGGGGAGCTGTTTTTT.

The V call is TRBV13, the J call TRBJ2-3; D might be TRBD1 or TRBD2, each matching 5 bases. The germline V and J ends were trimmed by 11 bases and 0 bases, with 15 bases remaining between them. The CDR3 extends over 14 amino acids. The germline V gene encodes CDR1 PRHDT and CDR2 FYEKMQ (reference sequence). CDR3 region: CASRTGPSTDTQYF. In DNA, the CDR3 is TGTGCCTCCCGTACGGGGCCCAGCACAGATACGCAGTATTTT.

This clonotype was observed many times. The chain recombines TRBV7-2 with TRBJ2-5; no reliable D call. V was trimmed by 5 bases and J by 7 bases, leaving 8 bases between them. This CDR3 is built from 11 residues. Germline CDR1 and CDR2: SGHTA and FQGNSA. The CDR3 spells CASSPLRTQYF. CDR3 in DNA: TGTGCCAGCAGCCCCCTCAGGACCCAGTACTTC.

This clonotype was observed a few times. The V and J genes are TRBV7-9 and TRBJ1-4; 7 nucleotides align to TRBD1. After removal of 6 bases from V and 8 bases from J, the junction contained 9 bases not matched to a gene. The germline gives CDR1 SEHNR, CDR2 FQNEAQ (reference sequence). This CDR3 contains 14 residues. DNA of the CDR3: TGTGCCAGCAGTCACGACCGGACAGGAGAAAAACTGTTTTTT. This gives the protein CASSHDRTGEKLFF.

The chain joins TRBV6-5 to TRBJ2-1; perhaps D is TRBD1 or TRBD2 (5 bases each). CDR3 length: 14 residues. V dropped 1 base and J dropped 4 bases, with 8 bases sitting between them. Germline-derived CDR1 and CDR2 are MNHEY and SVGAGI. CDR3 coding DNA: TGTGCCAGCAGTTACTATGGGACGTACAATGAGCAGTTCTTC. Residues: CASSYYGTYNEQFF.